Presented here are 2 T cell receptor beta chains from one specimen sequenced in a study of T cell repertoires in aging, cancer and after chemotherapy (dated by TCRdb to about 2019). The sequencing machine was an Illumina MiSeq. Rearranged TRB sequences spanning V, D and J segments were amplified by multiplex touch-down PCR using a mixed TRB-A/B primer pool. In TCRdb, the public reads were trimmed at Q25 with fastp and aligned with MiXCR, with productive beta chains retained. Each entry merges the rows of one CDR3 protein and shows their most common DNA and genes. The sample yields approximately 12,000 distinct CDR3 sequences; less than 30% were counted once. The top ten clonotypes cover 2% to 3% of the sample. TCR beta rearrangements were amplified from genomic DNA isolated from peripheral blood, not from sorted cells or RNA. Input material: blood. The source of these receptors is a human donor in good health.

The chain recombines TRBV6-2 or TRBV6-3 with TRBJ2-2; a possible D gene is TRBD2 (6 bases). From germline, CDR1 is MNHEY and CDR2 SVGEGT. V was trimmed by 4 bases and J by 5 bases, leaving 20 bases between them. CDR3 length: 17 amino acids. The CDR3 is CASSSPWAGRSTGELFF. DNA for the CDR3: TGTGCCAGCAGTTCCCCCTGGGCGGGGAGGAGTACCGGGGAGCTGTTTTTT.

This clonotype is classed as medium-sized. The rearrangement joins TRBV6-5 to TRBJ2-2, with 15 bases that match TRBD2. Germline V gene lookup returns CDR1 MNHEY and CDR2 SVGAGI. The CDR3 loop spans 20 amino acids. Trimming cost V 0 bases and J 4 bases; bases outside gene matches: 9. CDR3 amino acids: CASSYSRQGLAGGGTGELFF. As DNA, the CDR3 is TGTGCCAGCAGTTACTCGAGACAGGGACTAGCGGGGGGTGGCACCGGGGAGCTGTTTTTT.